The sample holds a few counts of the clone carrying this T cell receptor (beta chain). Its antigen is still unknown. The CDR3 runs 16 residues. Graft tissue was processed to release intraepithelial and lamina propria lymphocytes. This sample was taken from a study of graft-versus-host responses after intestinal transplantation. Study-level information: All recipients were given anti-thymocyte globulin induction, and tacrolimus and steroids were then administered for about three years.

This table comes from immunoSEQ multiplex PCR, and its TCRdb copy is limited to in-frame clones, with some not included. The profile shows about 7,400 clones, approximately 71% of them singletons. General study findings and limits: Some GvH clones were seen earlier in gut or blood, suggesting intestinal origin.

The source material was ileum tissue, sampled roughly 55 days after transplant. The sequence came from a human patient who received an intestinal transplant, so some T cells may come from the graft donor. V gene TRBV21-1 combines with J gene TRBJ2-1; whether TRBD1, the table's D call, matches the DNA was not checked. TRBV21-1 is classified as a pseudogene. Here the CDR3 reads CASSNVSGTGGSEQFF. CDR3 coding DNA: TGTGCCAGCAGCAACGTATCCGGGACAGGGGGCAGTGAGCAGTTCTTC.